The 14 T cell receptor beta chains below come from one sample, sequenced in a study of early T cells in non-severe SARS-CoV-2 infection. TCRdb re-called the 5' RACE reads through MiXCR, storing one row per CDR3 protein. The sample has tens of thousands of distinct CDR3 sequences, roughly 5.2% seen once. The material sequenced was whole blood. The source of these receptors is an adult who was a healthcare worker with PCR-confirmed SARS-CoV-2 infection or an uninfected control (not recorded which).

This clonotype has more than one count but fewer than ten. The chain recombines TRBV29-1 with TRBJ2-2; no clear D. The CDR3 consists of 11 residues. CDR1 is SQVTM and CDR2 is ANQGSEA in the germline V gene. The V end lost 6 bases, the J end lost 6 bases, and 8 bases lay between the germline ends. CDR3 nucleotides: TGCAGCGTCGGAGTGGCCGGGGAGCTGTTTTTT. This gives the protein CSVGVAGELFF.

This clonotype showed up many times. The chain uses TRBV7-9 and TRBJ2-5; either TRBD1 or TRBD2 may fit D (5 bases each). V was shortened by 8 bases and J by 1 base, with 17 bases between the two germline ends. The CDR3 length is 15 residues. Per the germline V gene, CDR1 is SEHNR and CDR2 is FQNEAQ (reference sequence). As DNA, the CDR3 is TGTGCCAGCCTCACGGGCAGGGCGGGCCAAGAGACCCAGTACTTC. It translates to CASLTGRAGQETQYF.

The chain joins TRBV4-3 to TRBJ2-3, with D perhaps matching TRBD2 (6 bases). Germline CDR1 is LGHNA and CDR2 is YSLEER. CDR3 size: 15 residues. Trimming stripped 2 bases from V and 0 bases from J, with 9 bases between. This CDR3 is CASSQLASSTDTQYF. CDR3 nucleotide sequence: TGCGCCAGCAGCCAACTAGCGTCTAGCACAGATACGCAGTATTTT.

This clonotype occurred many times. The J gene is TRBJ2-7, the V gene TRBV6-2 or TRBV6-3; no firm D call. Trimming took 4 bases from V and 4 from J, leaving 14 bases between them. Germline CDR1 is MNHEY and CDR2 is SVGEGT. The CDR3 totals 14 residues. The DNA of the CDR3 is TGTGCCAGCAGTTTGAGTCAAACCTATTACGAGCAGTACTTC. Translating it yields CASSLSQTYYEQYF.

This clonotype was seen many times. The rearrangement joins TRBV28 to TRBJ2-5; 11 nucleotides agree with TRBD2. CDR1 MDHEN and CDR2 SYDVKM come from the germline V gene. The CDR3 sequence is 15 residues long. V dropped 5 bases and J dropped 4; count of bases not matched to a gene: 6. The CDR3 sequence is CASSTPSGRRETQYF. CDR3 nucleotide sequence: TGTGCCAGCAGTACGCCTAGCGGGAGGAGAGAGACCCAGTACTTC. Full variable domain (outside the CDR3, taken from reference TRBV28 and TRBJ2-5): DVKVTQSSRYLVKRTGEKVFLECVQDMDHENMFWYRQDPGLGLRLIYFSYDVKMKEKGDIPEGYSVSREKKERFSLILESASTNQTSMYLCASSTPSGRRETQYFGPGTRLLVL.

This clonotype was detected many times. V and J are TRBV20-1 and TRBJ2-7, with 7 bases fitting TRBD2. Trimming cost V 5 bases and J 2 bases; bases outside gene matches: 12. The CDR3 covers 15 residues. The germline CDR1 and CDR2 sequences are DFQATT and SNEGSKA (reference sequence). The chain's CDR3 is CSAGGVRESPYEQYF. CDR3 sequence (DNA): TGCAGTGCTGGGGGGGTACGGGAGTCCCCCTACGAGCAGTACTTC.

This clonotype came up many times. The V gene is TRBV4-1, the J gene TRBJ2-1; the D gene could be TRBD1 or TRBD2 (5 bases each). Between the trimmed V and J ends, which lost 5 bases and 8 bases, there was a span of 16 bases. This CDR3 has 14 residues. Germline CDR1 is MGHRA and CDR2 is YSYEKL. CDR3 sequence: CASSNRGAIHEQFF. DNA of the CDR3: TGCGCCAGCAGCAACCGGGGCGCTATCCATGAGCAGTTCTTC.

This clonotype was recorded many times. The rearrangement joins TRBV7-8 to TRBJ1-1; perhaps TRBD1 as D (5 bases). CDR1 and CDR2 (germline): SGHVS, FQNEAQ. With 5 bases removed from V and 3 bases from J, the gap between germline ends came to 7 bases. The CDR3 contains 12 residues. CDR3 bases: TGTGCCAGCAGCCCCAGGGACACTGAAGCTTTCTTT. Its protein product is CASSPRDTEAFF.

This clonotype was counted at least ten times. V is TRBV20-1 and J is TRBJ2-1; 9 bases are a match to TRBD2. From germline, CDR1 is DFQATT and CDR2 SNEGSKA (reference sequence). The CDR3 contains 16 residues. With V trimmed by 2 bases and J by 8 bases, 13 bases remained unmatched. CDR3 in DNA: TGCAGTGCTAGACCCTATAGCAGCGGGAGGATCGATGAGCAGTTCTTC. It is translated as CSARPYSSGRIDEQFF.

This clonotype was counted a few times. The rearrangement links TRBV4-2 to TRBJ1-4; 9 bases are a match to TRBD1. Germline lookup yields CDR1 LGHNA and CDR2 YNFKEQ. V dropped 5 bases and J dropped 6; count of bases not matched to a gene: 16. The CDR3 length is 18 residues. CDR3 sequence: CASSYPGTGNKGDEKLFF. In nucleotides, the CDR3 is TGTGCCAGCAGCTACCCAGGGACAGGGAACAAAGGGGATGAAAAACTGTTTTTT.

The rearrangement joins TRBV5-1 to TRBJ2-2, with D tentatively TRBD2 (5 bases). Looked up from germline, CDR1 is SGHRS and CDR2 is YFSETQ. Trimming cost V 3 bases and J 3 bases, with 15 bases left between them. The length of the CDR3 is 16 residues. The CDR3, as DNA: TGCGCCAGCAGCTGGAGGAGGCAGGCCTACACCGGGGAGCTGTTTTTT. Protein product: CASSWRRQAYTGELFF.

This clonotype was seen more than once but under ten times. The genes are TRBV4-3 and TRBJ2-7; 8 bases match TRBD2. The CDR3 extends over 16 amino acids. V gave up 3 bases and J gave up 4 bases; unmatched junction bases: 11. Germline V gene sequence: CDR1 LGHNA, CDR2 YSLEER. CDR3 sequence (DNA): TGCGCCAGCAGCCAGGTCGCCGGGACTAGGCGGTACGAGCAGTACTTC. It translates to CASSQVAGTRRYEQYF.

CDR3 sequence reads: CASRTGDSISTDTQYF. The CDR3 DNA follows: TGCGCCAGCAGGACCGGGGACAGCATTAGCACAGATACGCAGTATTTT. The chain recombines TRBV10-2 with TRBJ2-3, with 7 bases lining up with TRBD1. CDR1 and CDR2 from the germline V gene are WSHSY and SAAADI. With V trimmed by 6 bases and J by 0 bases, 9 bases remained unmatched. The CDR3 has 16 residues.

CDR3 sequence: CASSGGTGGREKLFF. The CDR3 region has the DNA TGTGCCAGCAGCGGAGGGACAGGGGGGCGAGAAAAACTGTTTTTT. The gene calls are TRBV7-2 and TRBJ1-4; 11 bases are a match to TRBD1. The V and J ends lost 5 bases and 8 bases, in that order; junction bases with no gene match: 7. Germline-derived CDR1 and CDR2 are SGHTA and FQGNSA. CDR3 length: 15 residues.